This passage covers 24 T cell receptor beta chains from one sample sequenced in a study of OX40 agonist ivuxolimab in advanced cancers. The library was built by means of the immunoSEQ multiplex PCR assay. Drawn from immuneACCESS, this table holds only the in-frame rearrangements with V and J called that TCRdb kept. Clones are partly lost; checked studies trace under half to an unresolved V gene and leave the rest unexplained. Across this sample there are about 67,000 clones, with approximately 85% seen only once. The top ten clones comprise roughly 2% of the sample. The starting material was CD4+ or CD8+ T cells sorted from blood, obtained in a trial of the OX40 agonist ivuxolimab. These receptors were obtained from an adult with an advanced solid tumor such as melanoma, head and neck, liver or kidney cancer.

This chain connects TRBV7-9 to TRBJ2-2; D is ambiguous. CDR3 length: 13 residues. Per germline, CDR1 SEHNR and CDR2 FQNEAQ (reference sequence). Trimming cost V 2 bases and J 2 bases, with 3 bases left between them. CDR3 region: CASSLYNTGELFF. In DNA form, the CDR3 reads TGTGCCAGCAGCTTATATAACACCGGGGAGCTGTTTTTT.

This rearrangement joins TRBV7-6 to TRBJ2-1; 7 bases agree with TRBD2. Germline CDR1 is SGHVS and CDR2 is FNYEAQ. CDR3 size: 16 residues. Unmatched junction bases numbered 4, after V lost 2 bases and J lost 0 bases. In DNA form, the CDR3 reads TGTGCCAGCAGCTTACGTGGCGGGAGCTCCTACAATGAGCAGTTCTTC. This encodes CASSLRGGSSYNEQFF. The whole variable domain, filled in from reference TRBV7-6 and TRBJ2-1, reads GAGVSQSPRYKVTKRGQDVALRCDPISGHVSLYWYRQALGQGPEFLTYFNYEAQQDKSGLPNDRFSAERPEGSISTLTIQRTEQRDSAMYRCASSLRGGSSYNEQFFGPGTRLTVL.

This chain joins TRBV5-6 and TRBJ2-5; no clear D gene. From germline, CDR1 is SGHDT and CDR2 YYEEEE. V was clipped by 1 base and J by 4 bases, with 11 bases between them. The CDR3 runs to 14 residues. The CDR3 sequence: CASSLMLGGETQYF. Here the CDR3 DNA reads TGTGCCAGCAGCTTGATGCTGGGCGGAGAGACCCAGTACTTC.

The sample holds a few counts of this clone. V usage is TRBV7-3 and J usage is TRBJ1-1; D remains unclear. V gave up 5 bases and J gave up 3 bases, with 19 bases separating them. Germline V lookup: CDR1 SGHTA, CDR2 FQGTGA. The CDR3 length is 16 residues. CDR3 region: CASSPSGLKSDTEAFF. CDR3 DNA sequence: TGTGCCAGCAGCCCCTCGGGATTAAAGAGCGACACTGAAGCTTTCTTT.

The chain uses TRBV6-1 and TRBJ2-5; no clear D. Matching the DNA end better, TRBJ2-7 makes the J call doubtful. The CDR3 is 13 residues long. Germline CDR1 MNHNS, CDR2 SASEGT. CDR3 nucleotides: TGTGCCAGCACCCTAGGCCCCGGAGACGAGCAGTACTTC. The encoded protein is CASTLGPGDEQYF.

The V gene is TRBV7-9, the J gene TRBJ2-1; 12 nucleotides align to TRBD2. This CDR3 comprises 16 residues. The germline CDR1 and CDR2 sequences are SEHNR and FQNEAQ (reference sequence). V lost 5 bases, J lost 4 bases, and 6 bases stayed unmatched. The DNA of the CDR3 is TGTGCCAGCAGCCCCGGGACTAGCGGGTTTTACAATGAGCAGTTCTTC. Protein sequence: CASSPGTSGFYNEQFF.

CDR3 coding DNA: TGTGCCAGCAGCCCAGGGACAGTGGATGGCTACACCTTC. This translates into CASSPGTVDGYTF. The V and J genes are TRBV5-6 and TRBJ1-2; 7 nucleotides align to TRBD1. Germline V gene sequence: CDR1 SGHDT, CDR2 YYEEEE. CDR3 size: 13 residues. Germline trimming cut 4 bases from V and 6 bases from J; bases unmatched to any gene: 6.

The chain employs TRBV7-6 and TRBJ2-5, with 10 bases matching TRBD2. TRBJ2-7 matches the DNA end more closely, so the J call is doubtful. The CDR3 loop spans 15 amino acids. Per germline, CDR1 SGHVS and CDR2 FNYEAQ. CDR3 residues: CASSLAPSGRHEQYF. The CDR3 bases are TGTGCCAGCAGCTTAGCGCCTAGCGGGAGACACGAGCAGTACTTC.

This clone showed up just once. The chain uses TRBV2 and TRBJ2-7; no reliable D call. Germline V gene lookup returns CDR1 SNHLY and CDR2 FYNNEI. Trimming removed 1 base from V and 1 base from J, with 8 bases in between. The CDR3 runs to 14 residues. The chain's CDR3 is CASSEDSASYEQYF. The CDR3 DNA is TGTGCCAGCAGTGAAGACAGTGCGTCCTACGAGCAGTACTTC.

The rearrangement uses TRBV18 and TRBJ2-5; D unclear. This CDR3 has 15 amino acids. V lost 3 bases to trimming and J lost 3 bases, with 14 bases between them. From germline, CDR1 is KGHSH and CDR2 LQKENI. The CDR3 bases are TGTGCCAGCTCACCGGCCCGTGAGCGCAAAGAGACCCAGTACTTC. Protein product: CASSPARERKETQYF.

This chain uses TRBV18 with TRBJ2-7, with 13 bases lining up with TRBD2. Germline V CDR1 and CDR2: KGHSH, LQKENI. With 8 bases clipped from V and 4 bases from J, the junction kept 5 bases outside the gene matches. The length of the CDR3 is 14 residues. The DNA of the CDR3 is TGTGCCAGCCGGGGGACTAGCGGGATGTACGAGCAGTACTTC. It specifies CASRGTSGMYEQYF.

The chain joins TRBV2 to TRBJ2-7; a weak D match, TRBD1 (5 bases). Germline V gives CDR1 SNHLY, CDR2 FYNNEI. V was clipped by 4 bases and J by 2 bases, with 9 bases between them. CDR3 size: 13 residues. This chain's CDR3 is CASSVEGAYEQYF. In nucleotides, the CDR3 is TGTGCCAGCAGTGTCGAAGGGGCCTACGAGCAGTACTTC. The complete variable domain, with remaining parts taken from reference TRBV2 and TRBJ2-7, reads EPEVTQTPSHQVTQMGQEVILRCVPISNHLYFYWYRQILGQKVEFLVSFYNNEISEKSEIFDDQFSVERPDGSNFTLKIRSTKLEDSAMYFCASSVEGAYEQYFGPGTRLTVT.

The chain recombines TRBV4-1 with TRBJ2-2, with TRBD1 matching over 8 bases. The CDR3 covers 18 residues. V shed 4 bases and J 1 base; nucleotides not matched to a gene: 11. Germline values: CDR1 MGHRA, CDR2 YSYEKL. CDR3 bases: TGCGCCAGCAGCCGTTCTAAGCCCGGACAGGGGAACACCGGGGAGCTGTTTTTT. It codes for CASSRSKPGQGNTGELFF.

This clone appeared a few times. J is TRBJ1-4 and V is TRBV29-1; D unclear. The germline V gene has CDR1 SQVTM and CDR2 ANQGSEA. Trimming shortened V by 5 bases and J by 0 bases, and 10 bases separated the two germline ends. The CDR3 sequence is 14 residues long. The CDR3 DNA is TGCAGCGTTTCCCTGGGTGCAACTAATGAAAAACTGTTTTTT. Its protein is CSVSLGATNEKLFF.

CDR3 region: CASSSGQAPRGTEAFF. The CDR3 DNA follows: TGCGCCAGCAGCTCGGGACAGGCGCCGCGGGGCACTGAAGCTTTCTTT. This chain links TRBV5-1 with TRBJ1-1, with 8 bases lining up with TRBD1. V lost 3 bases and J lost 4; bases outside the gene matches: 11. CDR1 is SGHRS, CDR2 YFSETQ, per germline. The CDR3 has 16 residues.

The CDR3 is CAISDSGGSREQYF. The CDR3 nucleotides are TGTGCCATCAGTGATTCGGGGGGGTCTCGCGAGCAGTACTTC. This sequence joins TRBV10-3 and TRBJ2-7; TRBD2 aligns across 8 bases. The ends lost 3 bases at V and 6 bases at J; junction bases unmatched: 7. The CDR3 runs to 14 residues. Germline CDR1 and CDR2: ENHRY and SYGVKD.

The gene calls are TRBV2 and TRBJ2-7; D might be TRBD1 or TRBD2, each matching 5 bases. This CDR3 region has 11 residues. Trimming took off 6 bases at V and 6 bases at J, with 9 bases between the two ends. CDR1 SNHLY and CDR2 FYNNEI come from the germline V gene. The CDR3 DNA reads as TGTGCCAGCAGCGGGACCATCGAGCAGTACTTC. This gives the protein CASSGTIEQYF. The variable domain in full, completed from reference TRBV2 and TRBJ2-7, reads EPEVTQTPSHQVTQMGQEVILRCVPISNHLYFYWYRQILGQKVEFLVSFYNNEISEKSEIFDDQFSVERPDGSNFTLKIRSTKLEDSAMYFCASSGTIEQYFGPGTRLTVT.

The genes are TRBV11-3 and TRBJ2-1; TRBD2 matches at 9 bases. The CDR3 covers 16 residues. Unmatched junction bases numbered 16, after V lost 7 bases and J lost 9 bases. Germline V gene lookup returns CDR1 SGHNT and CDR2 YENEEA. This chain's CDR3 is CASNQPPPSGVREQFF. The CDR3 nucleotides are TGTGCCAGCAACCAACCGCCGCCTAGCGGGGTTCGTGAGCAGTTCTTC.

This sequence joins TRBV5-1 and TRBJ1-2; 8 nucleotides agree with TRBD1. Germline V gene sequence: CDR1 SGHRS, CDR2 YFSETQ. CDR3 length: 18 residues. Trimming took 2 bases from V and 8 from J; bases not matched to a gene: 20. The CDR3 bases are TGCGCCAGCAGCTTCGGCCCGGACAGGGCGCAAATGAGGGTAGGCTACACCTTC. Translating it yields CASSFGPDRAQMRVGYTF.

This clone came up a few times. The chain employs TRBV11-2 and TRBJ2-1; 8 bases fit TRBD1. The CDR3 is 15 amino acids. Germline assignment: CDR1 SGHAT and CDR2 FQNNGV. The J segment lost 9 bases and the V segment lost 7 bases, leaving 14 bases of the junction unmatched. CDR3 nucleotide sequence: TGTGCCAGCAACCAGGTCAGGGGGCAGGACGGTGAGCAGTTCTTC. Translating it yields CASNQVRGQDGEQFF.

Points on this clone: The CDR3 carries no conserved terminal phenylalanine or tryptophan, so it likely arises from a read error. V gene TRBV27 combines with J gene TRBJ1-5; a possible D gene is TRBD1 (6 bases). The CDR3 totals 12 residues. In germline, CDR1 is MNHEY, CDR2 SMNVEV (reference sequence). Trimming removed 2 bases from V and 7 bases from J, with 6 bases in between. CDR3 sequence: CASSLRGQPQHL. For the CDR3, the DNA is TGTGCCAGCAGTTTAAGGGGGCAGCCCCAGCATCTT.

This clone was observed a single time. The genes are TRBV2 and TRBJ2-7, with D unclear. Germline CDR1 SNHLY, CDR2 FYNNEI. Deletions cut 3 bases from V and 3 bases from J, with 0 bases between. The CDR3 sequence is 10 residues long. The CDR3 here is CASSDYEQYF. The CDR3 DNA reads as TGTGCCAGCAGTGACTACGAGCAGTACTTC.

The chain couples TRBV5-1 to TRBJ1-4, with TRBD1 matching 10 bases. Per germline, CDR1 SGHRS and CDR2 YFSETQ. This CDR3 is 16 amino acids long. Losses at the gene ends were 0 bases for V and 4 bases for J; bases not matched to a gene: 3. The CDR3 DNA follows: TGCGCCAGCAGCTTGGGAGGGACAGGGGATAATGAAAAACTGTTTTTT. Amino acids: CASSLGGTGDNEKLFF.

The CDR3 loop reads CASSYSGLVDEQFF. Written as DNA, the CDR3 is TGTGCCAGCAGTTACTCGGGACTAGTCGATGAGCAGTTCTTC. The V call is TRBV6-6, the J call TRBJ2-1; 8 positions agree with TRBD2. This CDR3 region has 14 residues. V shed 0 bases and J 8 bases; nucleotides not matched to a gene: 3. CDR1 MNHNY and CDR2 SVGAGI come from the germline V gene (reference sequence).